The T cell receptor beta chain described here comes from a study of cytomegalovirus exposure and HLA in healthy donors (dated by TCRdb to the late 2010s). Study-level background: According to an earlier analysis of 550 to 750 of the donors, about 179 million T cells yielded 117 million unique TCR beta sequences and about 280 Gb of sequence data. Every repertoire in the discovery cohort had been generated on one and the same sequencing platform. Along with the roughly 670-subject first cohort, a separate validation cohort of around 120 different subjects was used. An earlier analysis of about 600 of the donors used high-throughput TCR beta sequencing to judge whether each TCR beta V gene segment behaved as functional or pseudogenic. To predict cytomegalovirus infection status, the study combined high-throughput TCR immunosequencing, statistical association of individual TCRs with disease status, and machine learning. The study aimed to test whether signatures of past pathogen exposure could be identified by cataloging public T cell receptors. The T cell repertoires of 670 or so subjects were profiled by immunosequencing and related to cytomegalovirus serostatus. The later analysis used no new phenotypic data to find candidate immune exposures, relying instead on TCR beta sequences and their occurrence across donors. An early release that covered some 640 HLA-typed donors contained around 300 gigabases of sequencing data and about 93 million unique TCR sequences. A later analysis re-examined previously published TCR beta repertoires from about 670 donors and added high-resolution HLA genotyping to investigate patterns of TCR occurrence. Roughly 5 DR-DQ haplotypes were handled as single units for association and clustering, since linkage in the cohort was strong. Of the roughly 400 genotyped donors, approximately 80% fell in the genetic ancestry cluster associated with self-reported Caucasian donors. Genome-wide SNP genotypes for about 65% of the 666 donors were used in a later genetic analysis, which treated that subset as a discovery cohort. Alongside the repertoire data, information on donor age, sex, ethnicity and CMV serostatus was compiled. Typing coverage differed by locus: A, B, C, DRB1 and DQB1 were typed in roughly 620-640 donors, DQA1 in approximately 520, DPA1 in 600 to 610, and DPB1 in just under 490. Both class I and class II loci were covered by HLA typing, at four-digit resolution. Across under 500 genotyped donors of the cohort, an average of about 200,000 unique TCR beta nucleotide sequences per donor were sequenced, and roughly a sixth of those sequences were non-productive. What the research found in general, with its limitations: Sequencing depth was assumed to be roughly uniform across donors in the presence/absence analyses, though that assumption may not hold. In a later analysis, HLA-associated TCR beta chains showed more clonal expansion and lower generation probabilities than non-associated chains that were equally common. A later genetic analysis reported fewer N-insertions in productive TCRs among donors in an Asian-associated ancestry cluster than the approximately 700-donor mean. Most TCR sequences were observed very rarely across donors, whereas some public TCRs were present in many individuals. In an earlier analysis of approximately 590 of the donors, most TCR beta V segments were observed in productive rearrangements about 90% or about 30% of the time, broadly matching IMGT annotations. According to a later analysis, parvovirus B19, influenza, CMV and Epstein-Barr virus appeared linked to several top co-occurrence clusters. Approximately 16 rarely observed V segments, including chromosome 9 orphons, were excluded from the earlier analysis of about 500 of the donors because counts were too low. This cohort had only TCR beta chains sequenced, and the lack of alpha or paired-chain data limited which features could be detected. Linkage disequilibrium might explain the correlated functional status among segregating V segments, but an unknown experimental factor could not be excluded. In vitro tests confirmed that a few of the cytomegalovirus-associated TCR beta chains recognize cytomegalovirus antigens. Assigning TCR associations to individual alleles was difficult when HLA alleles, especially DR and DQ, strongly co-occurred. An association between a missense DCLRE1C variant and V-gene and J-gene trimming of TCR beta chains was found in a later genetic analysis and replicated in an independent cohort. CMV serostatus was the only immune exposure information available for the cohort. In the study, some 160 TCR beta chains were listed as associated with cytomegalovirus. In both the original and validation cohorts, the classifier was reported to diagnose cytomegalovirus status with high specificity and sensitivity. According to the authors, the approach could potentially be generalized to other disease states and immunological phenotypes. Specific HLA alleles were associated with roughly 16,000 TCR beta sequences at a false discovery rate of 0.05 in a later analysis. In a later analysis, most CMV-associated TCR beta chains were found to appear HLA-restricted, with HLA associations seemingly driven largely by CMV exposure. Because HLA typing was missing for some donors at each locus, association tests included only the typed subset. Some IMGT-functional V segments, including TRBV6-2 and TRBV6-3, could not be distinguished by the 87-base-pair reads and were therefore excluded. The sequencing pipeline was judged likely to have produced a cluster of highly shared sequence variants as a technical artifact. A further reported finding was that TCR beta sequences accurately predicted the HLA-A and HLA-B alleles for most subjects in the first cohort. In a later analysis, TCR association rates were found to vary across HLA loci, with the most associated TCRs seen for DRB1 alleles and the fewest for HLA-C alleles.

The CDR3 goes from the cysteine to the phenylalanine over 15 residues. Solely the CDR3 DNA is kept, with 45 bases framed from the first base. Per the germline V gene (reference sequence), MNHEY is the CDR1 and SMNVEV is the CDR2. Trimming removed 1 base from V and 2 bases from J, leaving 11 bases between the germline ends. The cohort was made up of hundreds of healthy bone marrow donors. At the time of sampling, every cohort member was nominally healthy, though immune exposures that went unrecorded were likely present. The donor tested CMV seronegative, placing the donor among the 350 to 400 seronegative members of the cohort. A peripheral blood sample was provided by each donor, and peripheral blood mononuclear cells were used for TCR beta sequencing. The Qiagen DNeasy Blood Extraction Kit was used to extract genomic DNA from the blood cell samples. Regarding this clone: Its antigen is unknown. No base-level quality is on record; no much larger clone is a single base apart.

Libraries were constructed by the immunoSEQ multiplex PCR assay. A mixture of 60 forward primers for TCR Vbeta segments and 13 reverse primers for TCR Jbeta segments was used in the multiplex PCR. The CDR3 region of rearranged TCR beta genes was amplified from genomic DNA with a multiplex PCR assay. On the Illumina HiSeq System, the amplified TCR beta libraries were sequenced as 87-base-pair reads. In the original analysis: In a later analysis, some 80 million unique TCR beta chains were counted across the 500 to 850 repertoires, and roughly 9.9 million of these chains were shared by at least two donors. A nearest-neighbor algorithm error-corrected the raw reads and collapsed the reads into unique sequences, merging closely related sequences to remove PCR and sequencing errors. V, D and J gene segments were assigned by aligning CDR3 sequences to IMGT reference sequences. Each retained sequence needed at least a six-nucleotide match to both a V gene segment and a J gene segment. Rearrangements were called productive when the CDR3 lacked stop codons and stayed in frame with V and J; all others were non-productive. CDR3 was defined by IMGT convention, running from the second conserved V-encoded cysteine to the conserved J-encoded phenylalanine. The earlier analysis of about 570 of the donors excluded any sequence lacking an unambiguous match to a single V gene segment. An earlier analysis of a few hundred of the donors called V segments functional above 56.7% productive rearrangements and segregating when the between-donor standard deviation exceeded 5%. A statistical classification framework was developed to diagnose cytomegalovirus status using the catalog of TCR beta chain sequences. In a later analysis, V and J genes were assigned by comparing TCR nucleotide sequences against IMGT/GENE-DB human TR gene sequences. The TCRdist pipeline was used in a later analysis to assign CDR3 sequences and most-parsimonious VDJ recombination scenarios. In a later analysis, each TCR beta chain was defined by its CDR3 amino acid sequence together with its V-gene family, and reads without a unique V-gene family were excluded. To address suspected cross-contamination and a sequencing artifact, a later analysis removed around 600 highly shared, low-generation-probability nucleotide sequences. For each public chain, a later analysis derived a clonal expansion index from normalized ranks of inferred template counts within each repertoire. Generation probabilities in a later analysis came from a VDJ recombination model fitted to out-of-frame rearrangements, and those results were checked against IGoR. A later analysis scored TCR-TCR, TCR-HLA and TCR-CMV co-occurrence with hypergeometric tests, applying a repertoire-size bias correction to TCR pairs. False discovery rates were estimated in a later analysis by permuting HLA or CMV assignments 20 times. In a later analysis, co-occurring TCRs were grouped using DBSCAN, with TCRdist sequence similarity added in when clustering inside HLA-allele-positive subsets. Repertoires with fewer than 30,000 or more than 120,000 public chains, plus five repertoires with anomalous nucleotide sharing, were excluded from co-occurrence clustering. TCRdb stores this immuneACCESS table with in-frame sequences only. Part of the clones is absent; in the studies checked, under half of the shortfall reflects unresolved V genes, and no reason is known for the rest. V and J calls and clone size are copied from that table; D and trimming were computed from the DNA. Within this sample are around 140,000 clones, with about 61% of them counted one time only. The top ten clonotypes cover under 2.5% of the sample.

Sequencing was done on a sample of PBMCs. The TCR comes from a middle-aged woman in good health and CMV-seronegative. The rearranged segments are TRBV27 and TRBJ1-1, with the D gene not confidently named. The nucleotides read TGTGCCAGCAGTTTATTCCCAGGTGTTAACACTGAAGCTTTCTTT. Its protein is CASSLFPGVNTEAFF.